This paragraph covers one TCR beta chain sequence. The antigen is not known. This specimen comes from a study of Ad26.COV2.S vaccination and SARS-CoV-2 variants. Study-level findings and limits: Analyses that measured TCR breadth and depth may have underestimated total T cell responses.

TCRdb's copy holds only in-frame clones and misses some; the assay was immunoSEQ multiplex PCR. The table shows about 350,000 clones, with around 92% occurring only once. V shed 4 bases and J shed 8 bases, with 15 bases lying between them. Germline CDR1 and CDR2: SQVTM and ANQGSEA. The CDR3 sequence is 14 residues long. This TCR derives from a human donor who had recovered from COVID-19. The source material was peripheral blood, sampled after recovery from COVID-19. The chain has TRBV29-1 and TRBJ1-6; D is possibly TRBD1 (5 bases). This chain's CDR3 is CSVGGGDLDSPLHF. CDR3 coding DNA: TGCAGCGTTGGTGGGGGGGACTTGGATTCACCCCTCCACTTT. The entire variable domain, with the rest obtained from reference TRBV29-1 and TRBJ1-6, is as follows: SAVISQKPSRDICQRGTSLTIQCQVDSQVTMMFWYRQQPGQSLTLIATANQGSEATYESGFVIDKFPISRPNLTFSTLTVSNMSPEDSSIYLCSVGGGDLDSPLHFGNGTRLTVT.